This TCR beta chain was obtained from a study of siplizumab effects on memory and regulatory T cells. General study results and limits: Unstimulated subset assignment was obtained for only a minor fraction of alloreactive clones. Alloreactive sequences that could be traced to unstimulated CD4+ memory cells showed a significant reduction under siplizumab. Whether proliferating Tregs in siplizumab cultures suppress was not functionally confirmed. Contribution to the alloresponse seemed major for naive T cells, which also seemed more diverse than memory cells.

V gave up 7 bases and J gave up 3 bases, with 10 bases separating them. The CDR3 length is 13 residues. CDR1 SNHLY and CDR2 FYNNEI come from the germline V gene. Some clones are missing from TCRdb's copy, which holds only in-frame ones; the method was immunoSEQ multiplex PCR. The table has some 100,000 clones, about 90% seen once; the top ten hold approximately 0.71%. Note on this clone: Its antigen remains unknown.

The chain is built from TRBV2 and TRBJ1-5; D unclear. The sequence was collected from a human donor in good health. The specimen was Tregs sorted from blood. CDR3 nucleotides: TGTGCCAGCATAGGGTCACTCAATCAGCCCCAGCATTTT. Its translation is CASIGSLNQPQHF.